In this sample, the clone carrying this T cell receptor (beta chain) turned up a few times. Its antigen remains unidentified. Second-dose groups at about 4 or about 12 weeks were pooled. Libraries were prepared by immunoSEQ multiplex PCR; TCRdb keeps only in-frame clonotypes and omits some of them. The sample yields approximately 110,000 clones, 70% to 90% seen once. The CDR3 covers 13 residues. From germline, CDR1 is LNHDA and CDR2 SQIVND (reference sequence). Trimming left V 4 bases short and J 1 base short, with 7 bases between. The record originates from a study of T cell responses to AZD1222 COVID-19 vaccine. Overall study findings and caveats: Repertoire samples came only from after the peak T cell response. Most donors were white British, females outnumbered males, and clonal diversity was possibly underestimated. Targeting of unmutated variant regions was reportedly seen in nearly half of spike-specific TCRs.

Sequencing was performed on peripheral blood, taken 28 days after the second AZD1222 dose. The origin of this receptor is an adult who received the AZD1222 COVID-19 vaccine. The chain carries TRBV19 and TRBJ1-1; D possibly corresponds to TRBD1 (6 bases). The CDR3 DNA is TGTGCCAGTAGTACCAGGGGGAACACTGAAGCTTTCTTT. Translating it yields CASSTRGNTEAFF.